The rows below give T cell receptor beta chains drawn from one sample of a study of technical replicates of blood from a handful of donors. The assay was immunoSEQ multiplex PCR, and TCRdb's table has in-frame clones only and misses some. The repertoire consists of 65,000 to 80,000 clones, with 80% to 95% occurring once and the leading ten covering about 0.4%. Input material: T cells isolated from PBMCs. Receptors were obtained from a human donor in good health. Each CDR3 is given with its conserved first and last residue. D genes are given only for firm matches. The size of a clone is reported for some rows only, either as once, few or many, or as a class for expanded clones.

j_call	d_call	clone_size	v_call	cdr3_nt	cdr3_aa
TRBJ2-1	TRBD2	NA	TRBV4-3	TGCGCCAGCAGCCAAGCTAGCGGGAGAAGCAATGAGCAGTTCTTC	CASSQASGRSNEQFF
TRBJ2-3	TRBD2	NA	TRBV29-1	TGCAGCGTTGAGGAGACTAGCTGGAGGTCGGATACGCAGTATTTT	CSVEETSWRSDTQYF
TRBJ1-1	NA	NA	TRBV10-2	TGCGCCAGCAGGGCTCAGAACACTGAAGCTTTCTTT	CASRAQNTEAFF
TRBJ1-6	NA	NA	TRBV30	TGTGCCTGGACCGATGTAGACTATTCACCCCTCCACTTT	CAWTDVDYSPLHF
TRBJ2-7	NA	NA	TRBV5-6	TGTGCCAGCAGCTCAGGACTCTCCTACGAGCAGTACTTC	CASSSGLSYEQYF
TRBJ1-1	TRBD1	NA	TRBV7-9	TGTGCCAGCAGTCCGGTTAGGGGGCTCAACACTGAAGCTTTCTTT	CASSPVRGLNTEAFF
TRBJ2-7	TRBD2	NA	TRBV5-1	TGCGCCAGCAGCTCCATGACTAGCGGGAGTTACGAGCAGTACTTC	CASSSMTSGSYEQYF
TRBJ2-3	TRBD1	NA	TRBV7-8	TGTGCCAGCAGCTTAGCGAAACAGGGGGGCACAGATACGCAGTATTTT	CASSLAKQGGTDTQYF
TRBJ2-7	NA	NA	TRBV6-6	TGTGCCAGCAGTGCTTACCGGGACAAGCAGTACTTC	CASSAYRDKQYF
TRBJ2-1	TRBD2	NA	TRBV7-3	TGTGCCAGCAGCTTAACTGGCGGGAGGGATGAGCAGTTCTTC	CASSLTGGRDEQFF
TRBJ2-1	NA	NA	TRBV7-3	TGTGCCAGCAGCTTAAAGGAGAGCTCCTACAATGAGCAGTTCTTC	CASSLKESSYNEQFF
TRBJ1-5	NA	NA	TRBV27	TGTGCCAGCAGTCATACAGGCCGTTATCAGCCCCAGCATTTT	CASSHTGRYQPQHF
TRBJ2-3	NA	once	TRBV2	TGTGCCAGGGCAAAACAGGGTAGGGATCTAGATACGCAGTATTTT	CARAKQGRDLDTQYF
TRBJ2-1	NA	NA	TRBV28	TGTGCCAGCTCACAGGAAGCCTACAATGAGCAGTTCTTC	CASSQEAYNEQFF
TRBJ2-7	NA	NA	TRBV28	TGTGCCAGCAGTTTATTGCCAGGGGTTCTGACCTACGAGCAGTACTTC	CASSLLPGVLTYEQYF
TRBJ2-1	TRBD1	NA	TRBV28	TGTGCCAGCACCCACAAGACAGGGGGGGACAATGAGCAGTTCTTC	CASTHKTGGDNEQFF
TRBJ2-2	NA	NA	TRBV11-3	TGTGCCAGCAGCCCATACGGGGGAACGAACACCGGGGAGCTGTTTTTT	CASSPYGGTNTGELFF
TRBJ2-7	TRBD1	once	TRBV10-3	TGTGCCATCACCCACAAGGACAGGAGGTCATCCTCCTGCTACGAGCAGTACTTC	CAITHKDRRSSSCYEQYF
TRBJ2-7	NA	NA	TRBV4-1	TGCGCCAGCAGCCAAGAAGACAGATTAAGCTACGAGCAGTACTTC	CASSQEDRLSYEQYF
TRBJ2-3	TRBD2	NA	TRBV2	TGTGCCAGGGGGAGCGGGGAAGGCGCAGATACGCAGTATTTT	CARGSGEGADTQYF
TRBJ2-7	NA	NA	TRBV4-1	TGCGCCAGCAGCCAAGAGGGAGCGGAACTCTCCTACGAGCAGTACTTC	CASSQEGAELSYEQYF
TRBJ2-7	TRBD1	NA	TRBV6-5	TGTGCCAGCAGTTACGGAACAGGGGATTTCTACGAGCAGTACTTC	CASSYGTGDFYEQYF
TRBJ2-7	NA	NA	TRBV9	TGTGCCAGCAGCGTAGGAGGCAGACCCTACGAGCAGTACTTC	CASSVGGRPYEQYF
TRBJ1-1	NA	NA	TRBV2	TGTGCCAGCAGTGAAAGACGAGGGGAAGCTTTCTTT	CASSERRGEAFF
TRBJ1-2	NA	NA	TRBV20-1	TGCAGTGCCGGGTTCAACTATGGCTACACCTTC	CSAGFNYGYTF
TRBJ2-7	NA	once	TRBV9	TGTGCCAGCAGCGTAGAGGTTAGCCCTGGCTACGAGCAGTACTTC	CASSVEVSPGYEQYF
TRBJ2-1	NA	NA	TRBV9	TGTGCCAGTGGTAACAGTCACTATGAGCAGTTCTTC	CASGNSHYEQFF
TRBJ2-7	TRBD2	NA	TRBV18	TGTGCCAGCTCCCGGGAGGGAGAGCAGTACTTC	CASSREGEQYF
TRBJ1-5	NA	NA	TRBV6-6	TGTGCCAGCACCCAAGGAGTAGGTCAGCCCCAGCATTTT	CASTQGVGQPQHF
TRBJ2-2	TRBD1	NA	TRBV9	TGTGCCAGCAGCAGGACCGGGACAGAGAACACCGGGGAGCTGTTTTTT	CASSRTGTENTGELFF
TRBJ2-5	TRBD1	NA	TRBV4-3	TGCGCCAGCAGCCAAGATGTCCCGACAGGGACGGAGACCCAGTACTTC	CASSQDVPTGTETQYF